Listed below are T cell receptor beta chains from one sample, sequenced in a study of blood T cell repertoires in COVID-19. Only in-frame clones appear in the TCRdb table, and some are missing; sequencing was by immunoSEQ multiplex PCR. Of tens of thousands of clones listed, roughly three quarters are singletons. Sequencing was carried out using peripheral blood. These receptors came from a human donor in a cohort sampled during active COVID-19. CDR3s include the opening cysteine and the closing phenylalanine or tryptophan. Each record gives: CDR3 protein, CDR3 DNA, D gene, J gene, V gene, clone size. A D gene is named only where the DNA matches it firmly. Expanded clones are given a class, and other clones once, few, many or no size at all.

CDR3aa: CAIKTGGSEKLFF
CDR3nt: TGTGCCATCAAGACAGGGGGCAGTGAAAAACTGTTTTTT
d_gene: TRBD1
j_gene: TRBJ1-4
v_gene: TRBV28
abundance: -

CDR3aa: CASSPPYYNSPLHF
CDR3nt: TGTGCCAGCTCACCACCTTACTATAATTCACCCCTCCACTTT
d_gene: -
j_gene: TRBJ1-6
v_gene: TRBV18
abundance: -

CDR3aa: CASRPLGQVANQPQHF
CDR3nt: TGTGCCAGCAGACCTCTGGGGCAGGTAGCCAATCAGCCCCAGCATTTT
d_gene: -
j_gene: TRBJ1-5
v_gene: TRBV7-2
abundance: -

CDR3aa: CASSMGGSGGAVWKETQYF
CDR3nt: TGTGCCAGTAGTATGGGTGGTAGCGGGGGGGCAGTTTGGAAGGAGACCCAGTACTTC
d_gene: TRBD2
j_gene: TRBJ2-5
v_gene: TRBV19
abundance: -

CDR3aa: CASSGGTGDLNYGYTF
CDR3nt: TGCGCCAGCAGCGGGGGGACAGGGGACCTGAACTATGGCTACACCTTC
d_gene: TRBD1
j_gene: TRBJ1-2
v_gene: TRBV5-1
abundance: few

CDR3aa: CASSESADYGYTF
CDR3nt: TGCGCCAGCAGTGAGTCGGCAGACTATGGCTACACCTTC
d_gene: -
j_gene: TRBJ1-2
v_gene: TRBV10-1
abundance: -

CDR3aa: CASSPRQSPPVLTF
CDR3nt: TGTGCCAGTAGTCCCCGACAGTCCCCTCCTGTCCTGACTTTC
d_gene: -
j_gene: TRBJ2-6
v_gene: TRBV19
abundance: -

CDR3aa: CASSQTGQIQPQHF
CDR3nt: TGTGCCAGCAGCCAAACGGGACAAATCCAGCCCCAGCATTTT
d_gene: -
j_gene: TRBJ1-5
v_gene: TRBV3-1/TRBV3-2
abundance: -

CDR3aa: CASSPTGSGRDTIYF
CDR3nt: TGTGCCAGCAGCCCAACAGGGTCAGGTCGGGACACCATATATTTT
d_gene: -
j_gene: TRBJ1-3
v_gene: TRBV5-6
abundance: -

CDR3aa: CASNGGAFVETQYF
CDR3nt: TGTGCTAGCAACGGGGGGGCGTTTGTGGAGACCCAGTACTTC
d_gene: TRBD2
j_gene: TRBJ2-5
v_gene: TRBV11-2
abundance: -

CDR3aa: CASSLAGTGRPEKLFF
CDR3nt: TGTGCCAGCAGCTTGGCGGGGACAGGGAGGCCTGAAAAACTGTTTTTT
d_gene: TRBD1
j_gene: TRBJ1-4
v_gene: TRBV5-5
abundance: -

CDR3aa: CASSPTGNTEAFF
CDR3nt: TGTGCCAGCAGCCCAACAGGTAACACTGAAGCTTTCTTT
d_gene: -
j_gene: TRBJ1-1
v_gene: TRBV11-3
abundance: -

CDR3aa: CASSEMGLNEQYF
CDR3nt: TGTGCCAGCAGTGAAATGGGGCTTAACGAGCAGTACTTC
d_gene: -
j_gene: TRBJ2-7
v_gene: TRBV2
abundance: -

CDR3aa: CASSLPPGTEAFF
CDR3nt: TGTGCCAGCAGCTTACCCCCGGGGACTGAAGCTTTCTTT
d_gene: -
j_gene: TRBJ1-1
v_gene: TRBV7-2
abundance: -

CDR3aa: CASSPPIRGGHNEQFF
CDR3nt: TGTGCCAGCTCACCACCGATCCGGGGGGGACACAATGAGCAGTTCTTC
d_gene: TRBD2
j_gene: TRBJ2-1
v_gene: TRBV18
abundance: -

CDR3aa: CASSPQRGRAGELFF
CDR3nt: TGTGCCAGCAGCCCTCAAAGGGGGAGGGCCGGGGAGCTGTTTTTT
d_gene: -
j_gene: TRBJ2-2
v_gene: TRBV7-2
abundance: once